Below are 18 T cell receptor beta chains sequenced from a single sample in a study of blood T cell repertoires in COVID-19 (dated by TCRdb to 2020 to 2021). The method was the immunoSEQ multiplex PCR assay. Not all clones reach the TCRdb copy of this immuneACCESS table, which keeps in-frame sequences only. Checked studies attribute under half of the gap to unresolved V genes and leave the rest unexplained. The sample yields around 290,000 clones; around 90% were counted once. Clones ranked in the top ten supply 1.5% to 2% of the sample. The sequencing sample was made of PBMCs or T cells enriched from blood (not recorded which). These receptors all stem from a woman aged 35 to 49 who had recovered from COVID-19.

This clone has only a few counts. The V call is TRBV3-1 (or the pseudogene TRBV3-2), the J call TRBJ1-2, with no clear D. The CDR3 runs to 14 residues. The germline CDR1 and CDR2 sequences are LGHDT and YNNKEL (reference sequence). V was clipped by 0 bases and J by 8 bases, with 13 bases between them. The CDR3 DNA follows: TGTGCCAGCAGCCAAGAGATGACGGGGTCCGGCTACACCTTC. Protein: CASSQEMTGSGYTF.

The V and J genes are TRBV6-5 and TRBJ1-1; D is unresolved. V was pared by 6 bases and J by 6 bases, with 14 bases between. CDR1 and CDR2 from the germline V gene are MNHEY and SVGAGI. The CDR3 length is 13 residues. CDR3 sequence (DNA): TGTGCCAGCAGGGACTGGATCAATCCTGAAGCTTTCTTT. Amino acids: CASRDWINPEAFF.

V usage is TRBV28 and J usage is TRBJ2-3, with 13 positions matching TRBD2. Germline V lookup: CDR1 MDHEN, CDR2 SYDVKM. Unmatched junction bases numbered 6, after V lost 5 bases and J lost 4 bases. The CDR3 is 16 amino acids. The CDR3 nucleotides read TGTGCCAGCAGTCTCCGGACTAGCGGGAGCTCAGATACGCAGTATTTT. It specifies CASSLRTSGSSDTQYF. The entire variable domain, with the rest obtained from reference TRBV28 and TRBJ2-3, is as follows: DVKVTQSSRYLVKRTGEKVFLECVQDMDHENMFWYRQDPGLGLRLIYFSYDVKMKEKGDIPEGYSVSREKKERFSLILESASTNQTSMYLCASSLRTSGSSDTQYFGPGTRLTVL.

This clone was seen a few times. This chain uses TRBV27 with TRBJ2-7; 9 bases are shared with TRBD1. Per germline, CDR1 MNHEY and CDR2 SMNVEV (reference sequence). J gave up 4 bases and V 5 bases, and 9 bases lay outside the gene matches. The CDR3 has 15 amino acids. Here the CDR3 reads CASSPRTGAGYEQYF. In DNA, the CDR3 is TGTGCCAGCAGTCCACGGACAGGGGCCGGTTACGAGCAGTACTTC.

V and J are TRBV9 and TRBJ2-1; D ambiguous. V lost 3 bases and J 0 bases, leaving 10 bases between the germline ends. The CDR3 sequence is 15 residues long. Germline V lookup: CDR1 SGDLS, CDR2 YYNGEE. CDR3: CASSESPSSYNEQFF. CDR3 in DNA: TGTGCCAGCAGCGAATCACCCAGCTCCTACAATGAGCAGTTCTTC.

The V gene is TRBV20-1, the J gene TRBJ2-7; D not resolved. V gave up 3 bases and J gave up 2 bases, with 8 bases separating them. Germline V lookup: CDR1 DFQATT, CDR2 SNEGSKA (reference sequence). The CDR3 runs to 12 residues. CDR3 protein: CSASFSPYEQYF. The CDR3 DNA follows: TGCAGTGCTAGTTTCTCCCCCTACGAGCAGTACTTC.

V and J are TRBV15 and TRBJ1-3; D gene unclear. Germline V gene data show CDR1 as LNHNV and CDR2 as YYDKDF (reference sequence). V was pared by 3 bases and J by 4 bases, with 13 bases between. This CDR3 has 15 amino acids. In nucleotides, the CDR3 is TGTGCCACCAGCAGTCGCCCGGGATCGGGAAACACCATATATTTT. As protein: CATSSRPGSGNTIYF.

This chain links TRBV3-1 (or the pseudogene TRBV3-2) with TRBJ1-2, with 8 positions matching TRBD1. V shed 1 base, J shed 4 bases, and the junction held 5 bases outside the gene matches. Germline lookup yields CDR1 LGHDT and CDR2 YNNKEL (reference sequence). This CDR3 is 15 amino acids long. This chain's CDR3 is CASSQGAGTGYGYTF. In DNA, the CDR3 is TGTGCCAGCAGCCAAGGCGCCGGGACAGGCTATGGCTACACCTTC.

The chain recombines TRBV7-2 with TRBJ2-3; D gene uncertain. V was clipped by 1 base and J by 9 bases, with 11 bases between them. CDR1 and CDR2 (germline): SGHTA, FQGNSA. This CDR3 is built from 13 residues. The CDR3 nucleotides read TGTGCCAGCAGCTTAGGAGAGCAACGCACGCAGTATTTT. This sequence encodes CASSLGEQRTQYF. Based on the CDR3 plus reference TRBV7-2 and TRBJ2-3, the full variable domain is GAGVSQSPSNKVTEKGKDVELRCDPISGHTALYWYRQSLGQGLEFLIYFQGNSAPDKSGLPSDRFSAERTGGSVSTLTIQRTQQEDSAVYLCASSLGEQRTQYFGPGTRLTVL.

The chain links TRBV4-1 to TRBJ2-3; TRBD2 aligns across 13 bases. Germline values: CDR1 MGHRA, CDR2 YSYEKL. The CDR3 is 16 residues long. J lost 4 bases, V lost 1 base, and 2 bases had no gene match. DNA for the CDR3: TGCGCCAGCAGCCAAGGACTAGCGGGGGGAGCAGATACGCAGTATTTT. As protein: CASSQGLAGGADTQYF.

DNA of the CDR3: TGTGCCAGCAGCGTGGGGGGACCACGTTTGGGAGGCTACACCTTC. This codes for CASSVGGPRLGGYTF. The chain links TRBV9 to TRBJ1-2; a possible D gene is TRBD1 (5 bases). Germline V gives CDR1 SGDLS, CDR2 YYNGEE. The V and J ends lost 2 bases and 8 bases respectively, with 19 bases between them. CDR3 length: 15 residues.

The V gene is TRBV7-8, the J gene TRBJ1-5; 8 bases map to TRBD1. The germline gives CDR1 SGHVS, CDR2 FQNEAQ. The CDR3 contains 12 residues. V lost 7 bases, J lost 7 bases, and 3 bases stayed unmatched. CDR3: CASTQGAQPQHF. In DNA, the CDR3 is TGTGCCAGCACCCAGGGGGCCCAGCCCCAGCATTTT.

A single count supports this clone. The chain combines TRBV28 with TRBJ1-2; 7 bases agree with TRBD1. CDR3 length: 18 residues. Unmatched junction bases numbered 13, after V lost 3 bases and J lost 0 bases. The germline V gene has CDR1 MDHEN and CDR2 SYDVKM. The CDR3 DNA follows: TGTGCCAGCAGTTTGGAGGGGACAGCTCTCCTAGCTAACTATGGCTACACCTTC. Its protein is CASSLEGTALLANYGYTF.

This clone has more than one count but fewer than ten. The CDR3 DNA follows: TGTGCCAGCAGTCCGGGACAGGGATTGGGTGGCTACACCTTC. Translation: CASSPGQGLGGYTF. The V call is TRBV6-4, the J call TRBJ1-2; 9 bases line up with TRBD1. The V gene end was trimmed by 5 bases and the J gene end by 7 bases; junction bases not matched to a gene: 8. Looked up from germline, CDR1 is MRHNA and CDR2 is SNTAGT. This CDR3 is built from 14 residues.

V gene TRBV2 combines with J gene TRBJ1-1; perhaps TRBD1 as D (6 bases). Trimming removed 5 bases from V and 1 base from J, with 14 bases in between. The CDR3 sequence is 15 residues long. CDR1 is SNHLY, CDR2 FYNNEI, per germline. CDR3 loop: CASSTRGGQNTEAFF. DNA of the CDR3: TGTGCCAGCAGTACAAGGGGGGGCCAGAACACTGAAGCTTTCTTT.

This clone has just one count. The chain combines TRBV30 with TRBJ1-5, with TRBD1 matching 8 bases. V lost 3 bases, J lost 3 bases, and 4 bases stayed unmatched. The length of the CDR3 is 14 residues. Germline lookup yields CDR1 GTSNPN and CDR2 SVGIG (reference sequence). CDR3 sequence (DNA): TGTGCCTGGAGCTCAGGGGGCTACAATCAGCCCCAGCATTTT. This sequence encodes CAWSSGGYNQPQHF.

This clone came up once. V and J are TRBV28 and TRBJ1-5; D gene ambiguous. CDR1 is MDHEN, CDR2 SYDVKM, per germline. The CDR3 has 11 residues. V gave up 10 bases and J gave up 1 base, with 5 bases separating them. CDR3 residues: CATGSNQPQHF. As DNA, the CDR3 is TGTGCCACGGGAAGCAATCAGCCCCAGCATTTT.

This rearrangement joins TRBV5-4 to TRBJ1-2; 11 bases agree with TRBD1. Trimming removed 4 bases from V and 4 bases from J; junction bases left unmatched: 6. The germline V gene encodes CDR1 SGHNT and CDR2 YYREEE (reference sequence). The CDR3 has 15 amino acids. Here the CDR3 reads CASSLGTGGTYGYTF. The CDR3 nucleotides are TGTGCCAGCAGCCTCGGGACAGGGGGTACCTATGGCTACACCTTC.